The T cell receptor beta chain under discussion was sequenced for a study of blood T cells in healthy people across ages. For the study at large: When template switching was applied, about one barcoded beta molecule was captured per two T cells.

Combining a sample-barcoded 5' primer with a J-beta primer mix, a second PCR ran for roughly 6 to 12 cycles. Researchers report that a template-switch adaptor with 12 random nucleotides tagged each cDNA molecule. Using its own MiXCR run on the 5' RACE reads, TCRdb lists one record per CDR3 protein. The sample carries about 940,000 distinct CDR3 sequences, around 48% recorded once. This clonotype was detected a few times. Its matching antigen is unknown. The CDR3 runs 14 residues. Trimming cost V 1 base and J 3 bases, with 8 bases left between them. Germline V gene sequence: CDR1 SEHNR, CDR2 FQNEAQ (reference sequence). Findings and limits, study-wide: Diversity figures derived from one million T cells were judged to underestimate the true value. Diversity was higher, and naive CD4+ cells more numerous, in long-lived donors than in aged donors.

The origin of this receptor is a man aged 30 to 45 in good health. The genes are TRBV7-9 and TRBJ2-3; unclear D gene. The sample taken for sequencing was blood. CDR3 residues: CASSLEQRTDTQYF. As DNA, the CDR3 is TGTGCCAGCAGCTTAGAACAAAGAACAGATACGCAGTATTTT.